These 23 T cell receptor beta chains came from one sample sequenced in a study of blood T cell repertoires in COVID-19. TCRdb keeps only in-frame clones here, not all; method: immunoSEQ multiplex PCR. The sample has 95,000 to 100,000 clones, approximately 91% seen once; the top ten hold 17%. The sequenced sample was peripheral blood. The source is a man in his forties or fifties with acute or convalescent COVID-19.

V is TRBV27 and J is TRBJ2-5; 9 positions agree with TRBD2. The germline CDR1 and CDR2 sequences are MNHEY and SMNVEV (reference sequence). The CDR3 sequence is 15 residues long. Germline trimming cut 8 bases from V and 0 bases from J; bases unmatched to any gene: 7. The CDR3 here is CASGRLAEYQETQYF. Here the CDR3 DNA reads TGTGCCAGCGGACGACTAGCGGAGTACCAAGAGACCCAGTACTTC.

In this sample, this clone turned up once. CDR3 residues: CASSLSRGGGEQFF. As DNA, the CDR3 is TGTGCCAGCAGTTTATCACGGGGGGGTGGTGAGCAGTTCTTC. The J gene is TRBJ2-1, the V gene TRBV27; 8 nucleotides agree with TRBD2. After removal of 0 bases from V and 9 bases from J, the junction contained 4 bases not matched to a gene. The V gene's germline CDR1 is MNHEY and CDR2 SMNVEV (reference sequence). The CDR3 is 14 amino acids.

V is TRBV18 and J is TRBJ2-5, with a possible D match to TRBD2 (6 bases). V lost 4 bases, J lost 3 bases, and 9 bases lay in between. The germline gives CDR1 KGHSH, CDR2 LQKENI. CDR3 size: 13 residues. In DNA form, the CDR3 reads TGTGCCAGCTCACTTGGACTAAAAGAGACCCAGTACTTC. It yields the protein CASSLGLKETQYF.

The V gene is TRBV4-1, the J gene TRBJ2-3, with a weak D call TRBD1 (6 bases). Per germline, CDR1 MGHRA and CDR2 YSYEKL. V lost 0 bases, J lost 5 bases, and 18 bases lay in between. The CDR3 is 17 residues long. In nucleotides, the CDR3 is TGCGCCAGCAGCCAAGAAGCAGTCAGGGGTATGGGAGATACGCAGTATTTT. Protein: CASSQEAVRGMGDTQYF.

This chain links TRBV6-5 with TRBJ1-4, with 8 nucleotides matching TRBD1. Germline V gene sequence: CDR1 MNHEY, CDR2 SVGAGI. The junction had 6 bases not matched to a gene; V was cut back by 5 bases and J by 7 bases. The length of the CDR3 is 14 residues. The chain's CDR3 is CASSRTGTGEKLFF. The CDR3 DNA sequence: TGTGCCAGCAGTCGGACAGGGACAGGTGAAAAACTGTTTTTT.

This clone was recorded once. The chain is built from TRBV11-1 and TRBJ2-7; the D is unclear. Germline CDR1 is SGHAT and CDR2 is FQDESV (reference sequence). V dropped 5 bases and J dropped 1 base, with 18 bases sitting between them. CDR3 length equals 16 residues. The CDR3 sequence is CASSDPGTVTSYEQYF. DNA of the CDR3: TGTGCCAGCAGCGACCCCGGAACGGTGACATCCTACGAGCAGTACTTC.

The rearrangement joins TRBV15 to TRBJ2-3; 10 bases are shared with TRBD2. The trim removed 6 bases at V and 1 base at J, leaving 4 bases unmatched. The CDR3 consists of 15 residues. The germline V gene has CDR1 LNHNV and CDR2 YYDKDF (reference sequence). This chain's CDR3 is CATRSGGAGTDTQYF. Written as DNA, the CDR3 is TGTGCCACCAGAAGCGGGGGGGCTGGCACAGATACGCAGTATTTT.

This sequence joins TRBV4-1 and TRBJ2-7, with TRBD1 matching over 9 bases. CDR1 is MGHRA, CDR2 YSYEKL, per germline. V dropped 3 bases and J dropped 5; count of bases not matched to a gene: 5. The CDR3 is 14 amino acids. The CDR3 sequence: CASSQRDRENEQYF. As DNA, the CDR3 is TGCGCCAGCAGCCAGCGGGACAGGGAGAACGAGCAGTACTTC.

The CDR3 nucleotides are TGTGCCAGTAGCCCAGACAGTTTCAATCAGCCCCAGCATTTT. Protein sequence: CASSPDSFNQPQHF. V and J are TRBV19 and TRBJ1-5; weak D call: TRBD1 (5 bases). The V gene's germline CDR1 is LNHDA and CDR2 SQIVND (reference sequence). V was cut by 6 bases and J by 3 bases, with 12 bases left in between. The length of the CDR3 is 14 residues.

The rearrangement joins TRBV24-1 to TRBJ1-2; D unresolved. Trimming removed 4 bases from V and 0 bases from J, with 2 bases in between. Per germline, CDR1 KGHDR and CDR2 SFDVKD. The CDR3 runs to 12 residues. The CDR3 DNA sequence: TGTGCCACCAGTGACTCTAACTATGGCTACACCTTC. Translated: CATSDSNYGYTF.

This rearrangement joins TRBV27 to TRBJ2-3; D call uncertain. The CDR3 has 13 residues. Germline CDR1 reads MNHEY; CDR2 reads SMNVEV (reference sequence). Trimming removed 4 bases at V and 5 bases at J, with 10 bases between. CDR3 nucleotide sequence: TGTGCCAGCAGTTGGCAGACTGGAGATACGCAGTATTTT. Encoded protein: CASSWQTGDTQYF.

The rearrangement links TRBV29-1 to TRBJ1-1; unclear D gene. The CDR3 covers 11 residues. The germline gives CDR1 SQVTM, CDR2 ANQGSEA. Trimming cost V 7 bases and J 1 base, with 7 bases left between them. The CDR3 here is CSGGSNTEAFF. CDR3 nucleotide sequence: TGCAGCGGAGGGTCGAACACTGAAGCTTTCTTT.

This rearrangement joins TRBV19 to TRBJ1-3; a weak D match, TRBD1 (6 bases). This CDR3 is built from 16 residues. Germline lookup yields CDR1 LNHDA and CDR2 SQIVND (reference sequence). The germline V and J ends were trimmed by 1 base and 0 bases, with 10 bases remaining between them. DNA for the CDR3: TGTGCCAGTAGTATAGGGACAGCCCTCTCTGGAAACACCATATATTTT. It is translated as CASSIGTALSGNTIYF. The full variable domain, with the rest looked up from reference TRBV19 and TRBJ1-3, is DGGITQSPKYLFRKEGQNVTLSCEQNLNHDAMYWYRQDPGQGLRLIYYSQIVNDFQKGDIAEGYSVSREKKESFPLTVTSAQKNPTAFYLCASSIGTALSGNTIYFGEGSWLTVV.

This clone was recorded once. This chain connects TRBV5-4 to TRBJ1-4; 7 bases fit TRBD1. The V gene end was trimmed by 4 bases and the J gene end by 7 bases; junction bases not matched to a gene: 22. Germline lookup yields CDR1 SGHNT and CDR2 YYREEE (reference sequence). The CDR3 has 19 amino acids. The CDR3 sequence is CASSPTPTGKGANFEKLFF. The CDR3 DNA sequence: TGTGCCAGCAGCCCTACACCAACAGGGAAGGGGGCTAATTTTGAAAAACTGTTTTTT.

The chain recombines TRBV19 with TRBJ1-5, with 9 bases that match TRBD1. CDR1 and CDR2 from the germline V gene are LNHDA and SQIVND (reference sequence). J lost 3 bases, V lost 8 bases, and 5 bases had no gene match. This CDR3 spans 14 amino acids. This chain's CDR3 is CASRDREINQPQHF. The CDR3 region has the DNA TGTGCCAGTCGGGACAGGGAAATCAATCAGCCCCAGCATTTT.

The rearrangement uses TRBV4-3 and TRBJ2-7, with D perhaps TRBD2 (5 bases). The germline V gene encodes CDR1 LGHNA and CDR2 YSLEER. V shed 0 bases and J shed 4 bases, with 13 bases lying between them. This CDR3 has 15 residues. The CDR3 sequence is CASSQDMERRYEQYF. The DNA for the CDR3 is TGCGCCAGCAGCCAAGATATGGAGCGGCGGTACGAGCAGTACTTC.

The V and J genes are TRBV9 and TRBJ2-1; TRBD2 matches at 8 bases. Trimming removed 6 bases from V and 0 bases from J; junction bases left unmatched: 5. This CDR3 spans 15 amino acids. In germline, CDR1 is SGDLS, CDR2 YYNGEE. CDR3 nucleotides: TGTGCCAGCAATGGCGGGGGGTACTCCTACAATGAGCAGTTCTTC. This codes for CASNGGGYSYNEQFF.

The chain carries TRBV19 and TRBJ1-4, with 7 positions matching TRBD1. CDR3 length: 16 residues. The V segment lost 6 bases and the J segment 8 bases; nucleotides outside the gene matches: 15. Germline assignment: CDR1 LNHDA and CDR2 SQIVND (reference sequence). The CDR3 nucleotides read TGTGCCAGTAGCCCAAGTATTGAGGGGGCTGGAGAAAAACTGTTTTTT. Encoded protein: CASSPSIEGAGEKLFF.

The chain uses TRBV19 and TRBJ2-2, with 10 nucleotides matching TRBD1. Germline values: CDR1 LNHDA, CDR2 SQIVND (reference sequence). The CDR3 totals 16 residues. V shed 1 base, J shed 3 bases, and the junction held 2 bases outside the gene matches. CDR3 nucleotide sequence: TGTGCCAGTAGTATAGCAGGGACAGGGGACACCGGGGAGCTGTTTTTT. It encodes CASSIAGTGDTGELFF.

V gene TRBV29-1 combines with J gene TRBJ1-1, with D possibly being TRBD1 (5 bases). V was trimmed by 6 bases and J by 3 bases, leaving 17 bases between them. Germline-derived CDR1 and CDR2 are SQVTM and ANQGSEA. The CDR3 extends over 14 amino acids. The chain's CDR3 is CSVLRLQGDTEAFF. CDR3 in DNA: TGCAGCGTCCTACGACTTCAGGGTGACACTGAAGCTTTCTTT.

The V gene is TRBV6-2 or TRBV6-3, the J gene TRBJ1-4; the match to TRBD1 covers 7 bases. Trimming took 2 bases from V and 4 from J; bases not matched to a gene: 4. Germline lookup yields CDR1 MNHEY and CDR2 SVGEGT. The CDR3 extends over 15 amino acids. The CDR3 loop reads CASSYAHRGNEKLFF. The CDR3 DNA sequence: TGTGCCAGCAGTTACGCCCACAGGGGTAATGAAAAACTGTTTTTT.

The CDR3 DNA reads TGTGCCAGCAGTGCCTTACAGGGCCACACCTTC. Translated: CASSALQGHTF. The chain links TRBV12-3 or TRBV12-4 to TRBJ1-2; D might be TRBD1 (6 bases). Trimming left V 5 bases short and J 12 bases short, with 13 bases between. The CDR3 consists of 11 residues.

This chain connects TRBV25-1 to TRBJ1-2; D remains unclear. V shed 3 bases and J shed 8 bases, with 22 bases lying between them. Looked up from germline, CDR1 is MGHDK and CDR2 is SYGVNS. CDR3 length: 16 amino acids. CDR3 residues: CASSESTTPGSEGYTF. The CDR3 region has the DNA TGTGCCAGCAGTGAGTCCACCACCCCGGGGTCCGAGGGCTACACCTTC.